A single sample gave rise to the 27 T cell receptor beta chains below, sequenced in a study of cytomegalovirus exposure and HLA in healthy donors (dated by TCRdb to 2015 to 2018). Libraries were constructed by the immunoSEQ multiplex PCR assay. A mixture of 60 forward primers for TCR Vbeta segments and 13 reverse primers for TCR Jbeta segments was used in the multiplex PCR. In its TCRdb copy, this immuneACCESS table keeps in-frame sequences only and misses some clones. Where compared with another copy, unresolved V genes explain less than half of these, and the others have no known cause. Per the sample table, the count is under 65,000 clones. 6.5% to 8.5% of the sample belongs to the ten largest clones. Sequencing was performed on PBMCs. These receptors originate from a woman aged 40 to 50 in good health and CMV-seronegative.

The CDR3 region has the DNA TGTGCCAGCAGGGTAGCGGGGGCCCACGAGCAGTACTTC. Its translation is CASRVAGAHEQYF. This rearrangement joins TRBV28 to TRBJ2-7; 9 nucleotides agree with TRBD2. Trimming at V came to 6 bases and at J to 5 bases, leaving 5 bases not matched to a gene. Germline-derived CDR1 and CDR2 are MDHEN and SYDVKM. This CDR3 is built from 13 residues.

About this clone: The same CDR3 arises from other DNA sequences in this sample as well. The chain combines TRBV20-1 with TRBJ2-5; D possibly corresponds to TRBD1 (5 bases). This CDR3 region has 11 residues. The V gene's germline CDR1 is DFQATT and CDR2 SNEGSKA (reference sequence). The V gene lost 6 bases and the J gene lost 1 base, with 6 bases spanning the gap. The CDR3 region is CSARGQETQYF. The CDR3 DNA follows: TGCAGTGCAAGGGGCCAAGAGACCCAGTACTTC.

V and J are TRBV5-4 and TRBJ1-2, with TRBD1 matching over 9 bases. CDR3 length: 17 amino acids. Germline CDR1 and CDR2: SGHNT and YYREEE (reference sequence). The ends lost 4 bases at V and 2 bases at J; junction bases unmatched: 12. The CDR3, as DNA: TGTGCCAGCAGCCCTTGCCCAAGGACAGGGGAAAACTATGGCTACACCTTC. Amino acids: CASSPCPRTGENYGYTF. Filled out from reference TRBV5-4 and TRBJ1-2, the complete variable domain reads ETGVTQSPTHLIKTRGQQVTLRCSSQSGHNTVSWYQQALGQGPQFIFQYYREEENGRGNFPPRFSGLQFPNYSSELNVNALELDDSALYLCASSPCPRTGENYGYTFGSGTRLTVV.

The V gene is TRBV6-5, the J gene TRBJ1-2; D remains ambiguous. From germline, CDR1 is MNHEY and CDR2 SVGAGI. The CDR3 covers 16 residues. The V and J ends lost 2 bases and 4 bases respectively, with 17 bases between them. For the CDR3, the DNA is TGTGCCAGCAGTTACGAAGGCACAGCTACATTCTATGGCTACACCTTC. Its protein is CASSYEGTATFYGYTF.

The J gene is TRBJ1-1, the V gene TRBV7-8; 7 nucleotides match TRBD1. V trimming: 1 base; J trimming: 4 bases; junction bases outside the gene matches: 6. CDR3 size: 15 residues. Germline CDR1 SGHVS, CDR2 FQNEAQ. CDR3 nucleotides: TGTGCCAGCAGCTTAGTACAGGGGAAGGGCACTGAAGCTTTCTTT. Translation: CASSLVQGKGTEAFF.

The chain recombines TRBV7-2 with TRBJ2-3; 8 positions agree with TRBD2. Per the germline V gene, CDR1 is SGHTA and CDR2 is FQGNSA. J was trimmed by 3 bases and V by 6 bases; bases with no gene match: 5. The CDR3 covers 14 residues. CDR3 protein: CASSPGLGTDTQYF. In nucleotides, the CDR3 is TGTGCCAGCAGTCCGGGACTAGGGACAGATACGCAGTATTTT.

The V call is TRBV5-1, the J call TRBJ1-2, with a weak D call TRBD1 (5 bases). Trimming shortened V by 1 base and J by 0 bases, and 10 bases separated the two germline ends. This CDR3 contains 15 residues. Germline values: CDR1 SGHRS, CDR2 YFSETQ. This chain's CDR3 is CASSLSSGTNYGYTF. CDR3 DNA sequence: TGCGCCAGCAGCTTGTCGTCAGGGACTAACTATGGCTACACCTTC.

The chain's CDR3 is CASSLGLAGEGTQYF. Here the CDR3 DNA reads TGTGCCAGCAGTTTGGGACTAGCGGGAGAGGGGACCCAGTACTTC. This rearrangement joins TRBV28 to TRBJ2-5; 14 bases are a match to TRBD2. Trimming cost V 3 bases and J 7 bases; bases outside gene matches: 4. CDR3 size: 15 residues. Germline CDR1 and CDR2: MDHEN and SYDVKM.

The V call is TRBV2, the J call TRBJ2-1; possibly TRBD2 for D (5 bases). The CDR3 sequence is 15 residues long. Germline-derived CDR1 and CDR2 are SNHLY and FYNNEI. The V gene lost 4 bases and the J gene lost 0 bases, with 10 bases spanning the gap. The CDR3: CASSASGSSYNEQFF. CDR3 nucleotides: TGTGCCAGCAGTGCAAGCGGTAGCTCCTACAATGAGCAGTTCTTC.

The CDR3 bases are TGTGCCAGCTCACCACCGACAGGGGAAGAGACCCAGTACTTC. This gives the protein CASSPPTGEETQYF. The V gene is TRBV18, the J gene TRBJ2-5, with TRBD1 matching over 8 bases. V was pared by 0 bases and J by 3 bases, with 0 bases of the junction left unmatched. CDR1 and CDR2 from the germline V gene are KGHSH and LQKENI. This CDR3 spans 14 amino acids.

The V call is TRBV28, the J call TRBJ1-2, with D possibly being TRBD1 (5 bases). Germline assignment: CDR1 MDHEN and CDR2 SYDVKM. V was clipped by 5 bases and J by 5 bases, with 18 bases between them. The length of the CDR3 is 15 residues. CDR3 nucleotides: TGTGCCAGCAGTGTCGGGTCCTCGGGGGGTTATGGCTACACCTTC. Amino acids: CASSVGSSGGYGYTF.

The chain employs TRBV29-1 and TRBJ1-5, with D hard to call. The CDR3 totals 13 residues. Between the trimmed V and J ends, which lost 5 bases and 3 bases, there was a span of 11 bases. Germline V gene data show CDR1 as SQVTM and CDR2 as ANQGSEA. The CDR3, as DNA: TGCAGCGTTCAGTCGGAGTACAATCAGCCCCAGCATTTT. It translates to CSVQSEYNQPQHF. The full variable domain, with the rest looked up from reference TRBV29-1 and TRBJ1-5, is SAVISQKPSRDICQRGTSLTIQCQVDSQVTMMFWYRQQPGQSLTLIATANQGSEATYESGFVIDKFPISRPNLTFSTLTVSNMSPEDSSIYLCSVQSEYNQPQHFGDGTRLSIL.

V is TRBV19 and J is TRBJ1-6; tentative D call: TRBD1 (6 bases). CDR3 length equals 14 residues. CDR1 is LNHDA and CDR2 is SQIVND in the germline V gene (reference sequence). V lost 3 bases and J 8 bases, leaving 11 bases between the germline ends. For the CDR3, the DNA is TGTGCCAGTAGTATCCGTTCAGGGGATTCACCCCTCCACTTT. It yields the protein CASSIRSGDSPLHF. Complete variable domain (other parts from reference TRBV19 and TRBJ1-6): DGGITQSPKYLFRKEGQNVTLSCEQNLNHDAMYWYRQDPGQGLRLIYYSQIVNDFQKGDIAEGYSVSREKKESFPLTVTSAQKNPTAFYLCASSIRSGDSPLHFGNGTRLTVT.

V and J are TRBV18 and TRBJ2-3, with D unresolved. The germline V gene encodes CDR1 KGHSH and CDR2 LQKENI. Trimming removed 7 bases at V and 5 bases at J, with 13 bases between. The CDR3 has 13 amino acids. CDR3 nucleotide sequence: TGTGCCAGCTTCCTATCACAGCAAGATACGCAGTATTTT. Encoded protein: CASFLSQQDTQYF. Complete variable domain (other parts from reference TRBV18 and TRBJ2-3): NAGVMQNPRHLVRRRGQEARLRCSPMKGHSHVYWYRQLPEEGLKFMVYLQKENIIDESGMPKERFSAEFPKEGPSILRIQQVVRGDSAAYFCASFLSQQDTQYFGPGTRLTVL.

The chain recombines TRBV7-2 with TRBJ1-1; TRBD1 is a possible D gene (6 bases). CDR1 SGHTA and CDR2 FQGNSA come from the germline V gene. The CDR3 length is 17 residues. Trimming shortened V by 1 base and J by 0 bases, and 15 bases separated the two germline ends. In nucleotides, the CDR3 is TGTGCCAGCAGCTTAGTACAGGGTACATCCATGAACACTGAAGCTTTCTTT. It yields the protein CASSLVQGTSMNTEAFF.

The rearrangement links TRBV19 to TRBJ2-5; D might be TRBD2 (6 bases). The CDR3 covers 14 residues. CDR1 and CDR2 from the germline V gene are LNHDA and SQIVND (reference sequence). V was trimmed by 4 bases and J by 5 bases, leaving 14 bases between them. This chain's CDR3 is CASSTPGGVETQYF. DNA of the CDR3: TGTGCCAGTAGTACCCCCGGGGGAGTGGAGACCCAGTACTTC. Looking up the rest from reference TRBV19 and TRBJ2-5 gives the full variable domain: DGGITQSPKYLFRKEGQNVTLSCEQNLNHDAMYWYRQDPGQGLRLIYYSQIVNDFQKGDIAEGYSVSREKKESFPLTVTSAQKNPTAFYLCASSTPGGVETQYFGPGTRLLVL.

This chain links TRBV28 with TRBJ1-5, with 7 bases that match TRBD1. Looked up from germline, CDR1 is MDHEN and CDR2 is SYDVKM. V shed 2 bases, J shed 7 bases, and the junction held 5 bases outside the gene matches. This CDR3 has 14 residues. CDR3 sequence: CASSLRQGGQPQHF. The CDR3 DNA reads TGTGCCAGCAGTTTACGACAGGGCGGCCAGCCCCAGCATTTT.

The chain links TRBV18 to TRBJ2-2; 7 nucleotides match TRBD2. From germline, CDR1 is KGHSH and CDR2 LQKENI. The trim removed 0 bases at V and 2 bases at J, leaving 3 bases unmatched. The length of the CDR3 is 16 residues. CDR3 region: CASSPPLAENTGELFF. The CDR3, as DNA: TGTGCCAGCTCACCACCGCTAGCGGAAAACACCGGGGAGCTGTTTTTT.

This chain uses TRBV28 with TRBJ1-6; 7 positions agree with TRBD1. V lost 4 bases to trimming and J lost 11 bases; unmatched junction nucleotides: 8. The CDR3 extends over 14 amino acids. Germline V CDR1 and CDR2: MDHEN, SYDVKM. For the CDR3, the DNA is TGTGCCAGCAGTTCTGGACAGGCTCCTACACCCCTCCACTTT. It yields the protein CASSSGQAPTPLHF.

The chain combines TRBV7-8 with TRBJ2-7; 7 nucleotides match TRBD1. The CDR3 is 14 amino acids. Germline CDR1 reads SGHVS; CDR2 reads FQNEAQ. With 7 bases clipped from V and 1 base from J, the junction kept 7 bases outside the gene matches. The CDR3 sequence: CASTLDRYSYEQYF. The CDR3 nucleotides are TGTGCCAGCACCTTGGACAGGTATTCCTACGAGCAGTACTTC.

The rearrangement joins TRBV6-5 to TRBJ2-1; D unresolved. The germline V and J ends were trimmed by 0 bases and 3 bases, with 6 bases remaining between them. CDR1 and CDR2 (germline): MNHEY, SVGAGI. The CDR3 contains 14 residues. The CDR3 DNA reads TGTGCCAGCAGTTACTCGATCGGCTACAATGAGCAGTTCTTC. Translated, it gives CASSYSIGYNEQFF.

The J gene is TRBJ1-3, the V gene TRBV29-1, with D maybe TRBD1 (6 bases). Germline loops: CDR1 SQVTM, CDR2 ANQGSEA. The CDR3 length is 12 residues. Trimming removed 6 bases at V and 7 bases at J, with 13 bases between. The CDR3 DNA reads TGCAGCGTCCAACAGGGAAGCAACACCATATATTTT. It codes for CSVQQGSNTIYF. The full variable domain, in which reference TRBV29-1 and TRBJ1-3 provide the parts outside the CDR3, is SAVISQKPSRDICQRGTSLTIQCQVDSQVTMMFWYRQQPGQSLTLIATANQGSEATYESGFVIDKFPISRPNLTFSTLTVSNMSPEDSSIYLCSVQQGSNTIYFGEGSWLTVV.

The genes are TRBV9 and TRBJ1-6; 8 bases match TRBD1. This CDR3 contains 14 residues. V shed 0 bases, J shed 11 bases, and the junction held 4 bases outside the gene matches. Germline values: CDR1 SGDLS, CDR2 YYNGEE. Written as DNA, the CDR3 is TGTGCCAGCAGCGTAGAGGACAGGGAGACACCCCTCCACTTT. Translated, it gives CASSVEDRETPLHF.

The chain links TRBV19 to TRBJ2-7, with 13 bases fitting TRBD2. The trim removed 5 bases at V and 3 bases at J, leaving 7 bases unmatched. CDR1 LNHDA and CDR2 SQIVND come from the germline V gene (reference sequence). The CDR3 runs to 16 residues. CDR3 nucleotides: TGTGCCAGTAGTCGTGGACTAGCGGGAGATAGCTACGAGCAGTACTTC. Protein: CASSRGLAGDSYEQYF.

The V call is TRBV6-1, the J call TRBJ2-1, with TRBD2 matching over 7 bases. Germline V gene lookup returns CDR1 MNHNS and CDR2 SASEGT. The J segment lost 9 bases and the V segment lost 5 bases, leaving 10 bases of the junction unmatched. The CDR3 has 14 amino acids. The CDR3, as DNA: TGTGCCAGCAGTAAAGAGCGGGGTGTGCTTGAGCAGTTCTTC. Translation gives CASSKERGVLEQFF.

The gene calls are TRBV28 and TRBJ1-2, with 12 bases fitting TRBD1. V lost 1 base and J lost 4; bases outside the gene matches: 7. The V gene's germline CDR1 is MDHEN and CDR2 SYDVKM. This CDR3 contains 17 residues. CDR3 nucleotide sequence: TGTGCCAGCAGTTTATATTCCGGGACAGGGGGCCCCTATGGCTACACCTTC. Translation gives CASSLYSGTGGPYGYTF.

Notes on this clone: A read error may produce the germline difference seen at one junction end. The rearrangement joins TRBV28 to TRBJ1-5; D unresolved. Germline assignment: CDR1 MDHEN and CDR2 SYDVKM. This CDR3 is built from 16 residues. CDR3 coding DNA: TGTGCCAGCGGTTTATCAGTCGGAGGGAGCAATCAGCCCCAGCATTTT. Its protein is CASGLSVGGSNQPQHF.